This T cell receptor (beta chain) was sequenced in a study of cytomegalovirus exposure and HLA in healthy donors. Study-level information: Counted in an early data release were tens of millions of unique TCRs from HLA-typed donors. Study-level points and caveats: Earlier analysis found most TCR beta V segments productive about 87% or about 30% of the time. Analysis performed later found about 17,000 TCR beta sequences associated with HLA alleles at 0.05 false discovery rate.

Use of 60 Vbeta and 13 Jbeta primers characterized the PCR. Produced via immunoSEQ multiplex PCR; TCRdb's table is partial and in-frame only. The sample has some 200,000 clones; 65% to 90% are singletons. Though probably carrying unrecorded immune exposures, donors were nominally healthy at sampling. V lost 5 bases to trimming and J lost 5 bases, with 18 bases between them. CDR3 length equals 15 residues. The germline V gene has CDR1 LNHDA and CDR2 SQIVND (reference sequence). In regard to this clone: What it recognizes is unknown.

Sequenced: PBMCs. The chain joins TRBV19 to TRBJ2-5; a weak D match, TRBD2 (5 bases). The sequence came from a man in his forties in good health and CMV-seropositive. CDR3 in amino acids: CASSATGNQAETQYF. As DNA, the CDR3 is TGTGCCAGTAGTGCGACCGGGAATCAGGCGGAGACCCAGTACTTC.